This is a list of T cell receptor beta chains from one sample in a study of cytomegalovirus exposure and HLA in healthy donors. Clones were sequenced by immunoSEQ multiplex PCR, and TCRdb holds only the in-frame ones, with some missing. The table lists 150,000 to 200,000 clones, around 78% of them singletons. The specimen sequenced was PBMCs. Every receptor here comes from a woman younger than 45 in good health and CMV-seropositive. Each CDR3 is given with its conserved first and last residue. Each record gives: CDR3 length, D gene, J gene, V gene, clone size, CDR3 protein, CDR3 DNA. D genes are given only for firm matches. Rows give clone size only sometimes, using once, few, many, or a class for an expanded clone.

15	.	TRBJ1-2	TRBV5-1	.	CASSLADTWKEGYTF	TGCGCCAGCAGCTTGGCCGATACATGGAAGGAGGGCTACACCTTC
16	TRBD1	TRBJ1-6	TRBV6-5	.	CASSYLGTGGNSPLHF	TGTGCCAGCAGTTACCTTGGGACAGGGGGAAATTCACCCCTCCACTTT
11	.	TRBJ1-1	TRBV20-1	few	CSLTSNTEAFF	TGCAGTTTAACTTCGAACACTGAAGCTTTCTTT
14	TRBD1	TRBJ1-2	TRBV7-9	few	CASSLDRGGNGYTF	TGTGCCAGCAGCTTAGACAGGGGAGGAAATGGCTACACCTTC
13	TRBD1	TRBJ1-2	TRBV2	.	CASSGQGNYGYTF	TGTGCCAGCAGTGGACAGGGGAACTATGGCTACACCTTC
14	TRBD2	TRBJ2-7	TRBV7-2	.	CASSPSGWGYEQYF	TGTGCCAGCAGCCCTAGCGGGTGGGGCTACGAGCAGTACTTC
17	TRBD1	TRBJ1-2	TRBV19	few	CASRETGGAGLVYGYTF	TGTGCCAGTAGGGAGACAGGGGGCGCCGGTCTGGTCTATGGCTACACCTTC
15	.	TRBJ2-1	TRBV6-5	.	CASSFTGTSYNEQFF	TGTGCCAGCAGTTTTACAGGGACCTCCTACAATGAGCAGTTCTTC
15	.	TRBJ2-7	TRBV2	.	CASSIDNSGAYEQYF	TGTGCCAGCAGCATTGACAACTCAGGGGCCTACGAGCAGTACTTC
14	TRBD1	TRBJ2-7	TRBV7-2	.	CASSLTGDRSEQYF	TGTGCCAGCAGCTTGACAGGGGATCGAAGCGAGCAGTACTTC
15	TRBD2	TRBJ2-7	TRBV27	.	CASSLLGLVFGEQYF	TGTGCCAGCAGTTTATTGGGACTAGTGTTCGGCGAGCAGTACTTC
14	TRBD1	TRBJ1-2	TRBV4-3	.	CASSARGQGYGYTF	TGCGCCAGCAGCGCCAGGGGGCAGGGCTATGGCTACACCTTC
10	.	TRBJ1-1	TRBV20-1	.	CSAKGTEAFF	TGCAGTGCCAAGGGGACTGAAGCTTTCTTT
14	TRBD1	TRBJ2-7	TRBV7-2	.	CASSSGQGAREQYF	TGTGCCAGCAGCTCCGGACAGGGGGCCCGCGAGCAGTACTTC
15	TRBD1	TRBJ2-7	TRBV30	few	CAWSGDRDSAYEQYF	TGTGCCTGGAGTGGGGACCGGGACAGCGCCTACGAGCAGTACTTC
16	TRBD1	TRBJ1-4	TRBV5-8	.	CASSSLRQGADEKLFF	TGTGCCAGCAGCTCCCTAAGACAGGGGGCAGATGAAAAACTGTTTTTT
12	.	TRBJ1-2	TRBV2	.	CASSRTVYGYTF	TGTGCCAGCAGCAGGACAGTCTATGGCTACACCTTC
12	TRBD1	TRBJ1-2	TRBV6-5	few	CASTTTGNGYTF	TGTGCCAGCACCACGACAGGGAATGGCTACACCTTC
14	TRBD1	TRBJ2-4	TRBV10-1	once	CASSESGTGDIQYF	TGCGCCAGCAGTGAGTCTGGGACAGGAGACATTCAGTACTTC
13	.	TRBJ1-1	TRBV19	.	CASSIDGPTEAFF	TGTGCCAGTAGTATAGACGGTCCCACTGAAGCTTTCTTT
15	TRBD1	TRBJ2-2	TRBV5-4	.	CASSPAGGHTGELFF	TGTGCCAGCAGCCCCGCAGGGGGCCACACCGGGGAGCTGTTTTTT
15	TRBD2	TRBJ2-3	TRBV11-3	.	CASSPTSGGLDTQYF	TGTGCCAGCAGCCCGACTAGCGGGGGTTTAGATACGCAGTATTTT
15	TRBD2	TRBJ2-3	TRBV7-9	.	CASSSGGAGTDTQYF	TGTGCCAGCAGCTCGGGAGGGGCTGGAACAGATACGCAGTATTTT
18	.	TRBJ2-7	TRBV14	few	CASSQDVAPGPLSYEQYF	TGTGCCAGCAGCCAAGATGTAGCCCCAGGGCCTCTTTCCTACGAGCAGTACTTC
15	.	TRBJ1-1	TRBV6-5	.	CASRFLRDTNTEAFF	TGTGCCAGCAGATTCCTTAGGGACACGAACACTGAAGCTTTCTTT
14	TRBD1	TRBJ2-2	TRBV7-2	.	CANRQGANTGELFF	TGTGCCAACAGACAGGGAGCGAACACCGGGGAGCTGTTTTTT
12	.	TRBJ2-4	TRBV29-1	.	CSVEVAPNIQYF	TGCAGCGTTGAGGTAGCCCCAAACATTCAGTACTTC
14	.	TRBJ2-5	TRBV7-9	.	CASSLGAYQETQYF	TGTGCCAGCAGCTTAGGAGCTTACCAAGAGACCCAGTACTTC
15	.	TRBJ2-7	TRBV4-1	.	CASSQGEGHSYEQYF	TGCGCCAGCAGCCAAGGGGAGGGACATAGCTACGAGCAGTACTTC
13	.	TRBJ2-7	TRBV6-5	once	CASSNPDSREQYF	TGTGCCAGCAGCAACCCGGACAGCCGGGAGCAGTACTTC
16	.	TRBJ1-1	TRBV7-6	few	CASSLLPDRPPSTPFF	TGTGCCAGCAGCCTCCTCCCAGACAGGCCTCCTTCAACCCCCTTCTTT
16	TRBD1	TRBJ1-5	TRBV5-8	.	CASSITGTGVYQPQHF	TGTGCCAGCAGCATCACCGGGACAGGGGTGTATCAGCCCCAGCATTTT
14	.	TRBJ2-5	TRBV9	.	CASSVAPYQETQYF	TGTGCCAGCAGCGTAGCCCCGTACCAAGAGACCCAGTACTTC
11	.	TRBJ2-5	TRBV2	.	CASQLEETQYF	TGTGCCAGCCAGCTAGAAGAGACCCAGTACTTC
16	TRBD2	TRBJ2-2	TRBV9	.	CASSVGTSGSTGELFF	TGTGCCAGCAGCGTAGGGACTAGCGGTAGCACCGGGGAGCTGTTTTTT
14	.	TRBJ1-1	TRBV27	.	CASSFRLQGSEAFF	TGTGCCAGCAGTTTCCGCTTACAGGGTTCTGAAGCTTTCTTT
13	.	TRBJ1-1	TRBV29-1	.	CSVGGRGNTEAFF	TGCAGCGTTGGGGGCAGGGGGAACACTGAAGCTTTCTTT
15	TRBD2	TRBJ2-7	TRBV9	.	CASSRRTSGAYEQYF	TGTGCCAGCTCCCGAAGGACTAGCGGGGCTTACGAGCAGTACTTC
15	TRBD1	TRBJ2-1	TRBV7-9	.	CASSPGQNFYNEQFF	TGTGCCAGCAGCCCGGGACAGAATTTCTACAATGAGCAGTTCTTC
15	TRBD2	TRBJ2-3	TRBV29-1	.	CSVGGLAGRTDTQYF	TGCAGCGTTGGAGGTCTAGCGGGGCGTACAGATACGCAGTATTTT
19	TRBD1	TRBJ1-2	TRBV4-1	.	CASSQGPGQVGVGSGGYTF	TGCGCCAGCAGCCAAGGACCGGGACAGGTCGGGGTCGGGTCAGGCGGCTACACCTTC
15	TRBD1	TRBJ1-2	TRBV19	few	CASSAYPGTGDGYTF	TGTGCCAGTAGTGCGTATCCCGGGACAGGTGATGGCTACACCTTC
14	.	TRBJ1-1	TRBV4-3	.	CASSREDMNTEAFF	TGCGCCAGCAGCCGGGAGGATATGAACACTGAAGCTTTCTTT
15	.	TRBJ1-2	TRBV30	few	CAWSGLRGTRIGYTF	TGTGCCTGGAGTGGCCTAAGAGGCACAAGAATAGGCTACACCTTC
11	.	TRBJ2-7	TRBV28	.	CASSRGNEQYF	TGTGCCAGCAGTCGAGGAAACGAGCAGTACTTC
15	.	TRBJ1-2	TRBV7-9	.	CASSTIIMADYGYTF	TGTGCCAGCAGCACAATAATTATGGCGGACTATGGCTACACCTTC
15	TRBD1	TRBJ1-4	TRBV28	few	CASSSHGTGGEKLFF	TGTGCCAGCAGTTCCCACGGGACAGGGGGTGAAAAACTGTTTTTT
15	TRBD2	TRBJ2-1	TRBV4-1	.	CASRGTSGTYNEQFF	TGCGCCAGCAGAGGGACTAGCGGGACCTACAATGAGCAGTTCTTC